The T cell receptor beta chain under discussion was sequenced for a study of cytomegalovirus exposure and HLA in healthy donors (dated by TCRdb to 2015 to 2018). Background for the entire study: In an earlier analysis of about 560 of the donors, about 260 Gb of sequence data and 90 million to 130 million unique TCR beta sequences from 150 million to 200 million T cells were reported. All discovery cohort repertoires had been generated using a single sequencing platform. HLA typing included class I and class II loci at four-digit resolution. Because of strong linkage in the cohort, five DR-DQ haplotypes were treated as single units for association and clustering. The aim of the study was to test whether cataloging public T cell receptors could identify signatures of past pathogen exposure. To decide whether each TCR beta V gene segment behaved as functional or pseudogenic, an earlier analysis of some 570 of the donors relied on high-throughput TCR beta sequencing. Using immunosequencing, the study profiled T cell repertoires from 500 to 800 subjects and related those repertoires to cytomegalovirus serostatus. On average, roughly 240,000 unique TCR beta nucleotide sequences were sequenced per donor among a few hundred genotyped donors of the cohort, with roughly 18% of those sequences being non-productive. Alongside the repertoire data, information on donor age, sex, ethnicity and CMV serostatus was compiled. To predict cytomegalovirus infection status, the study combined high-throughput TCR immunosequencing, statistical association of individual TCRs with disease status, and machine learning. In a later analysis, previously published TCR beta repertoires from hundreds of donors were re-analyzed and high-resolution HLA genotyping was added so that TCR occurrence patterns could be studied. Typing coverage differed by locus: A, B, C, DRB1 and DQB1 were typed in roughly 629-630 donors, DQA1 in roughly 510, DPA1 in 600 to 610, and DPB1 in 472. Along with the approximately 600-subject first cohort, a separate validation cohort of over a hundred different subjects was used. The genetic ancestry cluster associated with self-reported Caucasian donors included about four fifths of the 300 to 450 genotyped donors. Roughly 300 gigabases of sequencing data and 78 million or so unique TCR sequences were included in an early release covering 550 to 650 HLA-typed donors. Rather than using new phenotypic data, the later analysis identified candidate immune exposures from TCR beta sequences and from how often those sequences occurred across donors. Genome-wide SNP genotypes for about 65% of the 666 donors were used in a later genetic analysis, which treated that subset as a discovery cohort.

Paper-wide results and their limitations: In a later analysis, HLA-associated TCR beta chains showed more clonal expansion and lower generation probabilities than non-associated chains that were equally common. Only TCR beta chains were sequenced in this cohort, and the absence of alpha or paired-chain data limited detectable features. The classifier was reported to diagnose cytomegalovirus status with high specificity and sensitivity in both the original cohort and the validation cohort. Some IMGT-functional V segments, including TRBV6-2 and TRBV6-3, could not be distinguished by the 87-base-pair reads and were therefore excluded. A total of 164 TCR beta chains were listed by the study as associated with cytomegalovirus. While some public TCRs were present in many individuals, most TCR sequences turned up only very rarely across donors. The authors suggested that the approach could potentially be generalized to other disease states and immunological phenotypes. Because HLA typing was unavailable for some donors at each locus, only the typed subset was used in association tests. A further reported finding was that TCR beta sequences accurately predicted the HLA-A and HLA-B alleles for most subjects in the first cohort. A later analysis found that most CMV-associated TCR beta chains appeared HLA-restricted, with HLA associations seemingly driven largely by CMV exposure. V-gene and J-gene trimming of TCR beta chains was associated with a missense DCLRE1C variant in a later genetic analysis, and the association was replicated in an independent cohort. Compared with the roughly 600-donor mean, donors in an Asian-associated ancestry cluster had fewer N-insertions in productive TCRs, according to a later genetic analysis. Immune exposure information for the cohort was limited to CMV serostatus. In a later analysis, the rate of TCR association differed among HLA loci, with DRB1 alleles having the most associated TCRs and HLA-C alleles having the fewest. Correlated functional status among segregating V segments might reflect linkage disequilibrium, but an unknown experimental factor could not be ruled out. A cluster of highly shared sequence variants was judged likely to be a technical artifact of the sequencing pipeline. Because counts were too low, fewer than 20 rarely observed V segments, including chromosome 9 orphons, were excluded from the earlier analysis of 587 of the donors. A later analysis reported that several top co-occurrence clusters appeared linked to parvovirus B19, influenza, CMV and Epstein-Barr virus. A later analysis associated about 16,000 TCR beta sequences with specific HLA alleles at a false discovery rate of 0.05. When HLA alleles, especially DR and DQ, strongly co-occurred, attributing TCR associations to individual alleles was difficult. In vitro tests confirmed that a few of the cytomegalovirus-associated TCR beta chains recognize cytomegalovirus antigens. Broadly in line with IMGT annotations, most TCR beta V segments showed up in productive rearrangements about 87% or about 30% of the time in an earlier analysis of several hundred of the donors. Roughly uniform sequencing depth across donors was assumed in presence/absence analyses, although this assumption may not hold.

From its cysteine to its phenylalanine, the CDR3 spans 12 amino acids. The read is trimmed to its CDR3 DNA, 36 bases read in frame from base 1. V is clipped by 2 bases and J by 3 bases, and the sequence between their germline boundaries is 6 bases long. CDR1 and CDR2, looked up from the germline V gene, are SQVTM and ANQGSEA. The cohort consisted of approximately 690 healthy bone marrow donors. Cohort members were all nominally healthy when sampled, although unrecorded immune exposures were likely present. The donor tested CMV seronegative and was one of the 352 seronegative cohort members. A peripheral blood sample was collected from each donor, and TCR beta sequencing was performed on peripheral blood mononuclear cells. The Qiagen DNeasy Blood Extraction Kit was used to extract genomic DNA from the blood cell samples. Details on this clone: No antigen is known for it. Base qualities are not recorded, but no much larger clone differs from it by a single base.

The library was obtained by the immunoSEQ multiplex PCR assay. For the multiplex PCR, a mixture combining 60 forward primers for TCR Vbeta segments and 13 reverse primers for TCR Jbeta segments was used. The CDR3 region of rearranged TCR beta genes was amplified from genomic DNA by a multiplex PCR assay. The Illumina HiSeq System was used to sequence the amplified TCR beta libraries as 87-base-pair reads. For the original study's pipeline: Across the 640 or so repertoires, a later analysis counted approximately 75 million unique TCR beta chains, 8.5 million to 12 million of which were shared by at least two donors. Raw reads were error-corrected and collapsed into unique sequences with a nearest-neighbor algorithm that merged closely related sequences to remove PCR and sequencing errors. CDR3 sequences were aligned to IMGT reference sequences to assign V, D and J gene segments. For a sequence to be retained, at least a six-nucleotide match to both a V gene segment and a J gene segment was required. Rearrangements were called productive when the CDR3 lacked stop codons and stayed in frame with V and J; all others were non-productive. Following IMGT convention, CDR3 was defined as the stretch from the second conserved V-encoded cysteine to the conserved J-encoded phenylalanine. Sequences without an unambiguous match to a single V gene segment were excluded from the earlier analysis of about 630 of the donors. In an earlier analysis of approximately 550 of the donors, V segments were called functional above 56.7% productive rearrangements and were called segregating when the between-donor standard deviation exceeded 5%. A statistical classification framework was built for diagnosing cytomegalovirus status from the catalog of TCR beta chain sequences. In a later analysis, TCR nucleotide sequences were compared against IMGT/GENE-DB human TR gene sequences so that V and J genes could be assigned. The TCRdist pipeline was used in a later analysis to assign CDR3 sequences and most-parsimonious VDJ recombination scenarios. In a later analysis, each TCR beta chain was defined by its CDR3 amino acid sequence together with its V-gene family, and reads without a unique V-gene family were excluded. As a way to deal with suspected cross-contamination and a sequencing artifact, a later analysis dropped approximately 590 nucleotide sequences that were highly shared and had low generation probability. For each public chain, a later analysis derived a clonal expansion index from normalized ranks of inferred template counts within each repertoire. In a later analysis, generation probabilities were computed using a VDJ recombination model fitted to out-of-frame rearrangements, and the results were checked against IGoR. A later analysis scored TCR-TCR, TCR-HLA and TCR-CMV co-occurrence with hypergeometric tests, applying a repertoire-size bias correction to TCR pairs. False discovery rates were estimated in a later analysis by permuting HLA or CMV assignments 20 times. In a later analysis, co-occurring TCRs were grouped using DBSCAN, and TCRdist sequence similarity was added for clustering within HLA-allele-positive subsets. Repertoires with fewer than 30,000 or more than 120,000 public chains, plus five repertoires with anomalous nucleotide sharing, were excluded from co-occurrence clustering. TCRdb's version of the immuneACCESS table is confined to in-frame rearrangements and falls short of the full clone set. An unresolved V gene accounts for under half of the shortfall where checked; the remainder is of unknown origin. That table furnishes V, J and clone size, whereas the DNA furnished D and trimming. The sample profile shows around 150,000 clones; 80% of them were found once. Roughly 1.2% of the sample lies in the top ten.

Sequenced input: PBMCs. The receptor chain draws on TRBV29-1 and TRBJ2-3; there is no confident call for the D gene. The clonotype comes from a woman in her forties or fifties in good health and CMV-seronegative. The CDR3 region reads CSVELSTDTQYF. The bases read TGCAGCGTTGAACTCTCGACAGATACGCAGTATTTT.